This T cell receptor (beta chain) appears in the sequencing data of a study of PD-L1 blockade in urothelial cancer. Study-level background: Males with urothelial cancer arising in the bladder constituted most of the roughly 30 patients. Prior chemotherapy regimens per patient numbered 0 to 3.

As to time point: pretreatment peripheral blood. Diagnoses among patients were locally advanced or metastatic urothelial carcinoma. Individual patients had between 1 and 8 samples, taken pretreatment and on-treatment. Measured with immunoSEQ multiplex PCR; TCRdb has only the in-frame clones, and not every one. Here the sample spans tens of thousands of clones, approximately 81% being singletons. Germline V gives CDR1 SGHTA, CDR2 FQGNSA. CDR3 length: 12 amino acids. Trimming took 5 bases from V and 2 from J, leaving 6 bases between them. The origin of this receptor is a man aged 70-80 years with urothelial cancer. This chain uses TRBV7-2 with TRBJ2-5; D is uncertain. Sequencing used PBMCs, obtained around atezolizumab (anti-PD-L1) treatment. CDR3 sequence: CASSRPQETQYF. DNA of the CDR3: TGTGCCAGCAGCCGTCCTCAAGAGACCCAGTACTTC.